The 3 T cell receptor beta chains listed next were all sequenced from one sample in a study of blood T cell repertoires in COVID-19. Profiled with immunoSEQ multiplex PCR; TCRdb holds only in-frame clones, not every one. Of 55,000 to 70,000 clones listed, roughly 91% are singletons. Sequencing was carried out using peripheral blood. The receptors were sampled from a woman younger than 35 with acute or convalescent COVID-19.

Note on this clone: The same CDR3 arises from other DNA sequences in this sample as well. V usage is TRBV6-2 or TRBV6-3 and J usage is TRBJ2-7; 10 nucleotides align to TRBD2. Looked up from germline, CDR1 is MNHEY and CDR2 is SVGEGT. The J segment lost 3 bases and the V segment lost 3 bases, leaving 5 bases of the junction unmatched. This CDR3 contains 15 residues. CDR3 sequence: CASSYRTSGLYEQYF. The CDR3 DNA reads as TGTGCCAGCAGTTATCGGACTAGCGGCCTCTACGAGCAGTACTTC.

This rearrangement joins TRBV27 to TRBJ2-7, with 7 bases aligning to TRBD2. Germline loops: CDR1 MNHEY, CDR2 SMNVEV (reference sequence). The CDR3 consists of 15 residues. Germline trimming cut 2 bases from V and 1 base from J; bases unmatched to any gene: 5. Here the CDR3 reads CASSLIGGKSYEQYF. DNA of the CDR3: TGTGCCAGCAGTTTAATCGGGGGGAAGTCCTACGAGCAGTACTTC.

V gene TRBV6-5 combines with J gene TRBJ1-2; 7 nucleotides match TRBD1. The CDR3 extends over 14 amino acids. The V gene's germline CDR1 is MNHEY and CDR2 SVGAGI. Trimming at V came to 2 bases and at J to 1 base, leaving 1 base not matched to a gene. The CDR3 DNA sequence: TGTGCCAGCAGTTACCGACAGGGTAACTATGGCTACACCTTC. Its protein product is CASSYRQGNYGYTF.